This T cell receptor beta chain was sequenced during a study of tissue T cells after allogeneic stem cell transplantation (dated by TCRdb to 2022 to 2024). Describing the broader study: The study profiled TCR beta repertoires in many tissues obtained from research autopsies of patients with and without GVHD, and also in mouse models of GVHD. The human arm was a prospective observational study without blinding or randomization.

The CDR3 spans 15 residues, from the cysteine through the phenylalanine. The DNA has 42 bases, all within the CDR3, and is read from base 1. The germline V gene specifies SGHLS as CDR1 and HYDKME as CDR2. Ends trimmed: V by 3 bases, J by 1 base; bases unmatched to a gene: 5. The full study reports these points: Within patients, how anatomically similar the tissues were was a key factor in shaping TCR repertoire composition, regardless of disease or transplant status. In both patients and mice, T cells from blood and spleen covered only a limited part of the TCR repertoire found in tissues. A small and clinically heterogeneous patient cohort was studied, and sampling depth was acknowledged as a limitation. Only a few T cell clones appeared in more than one patient, yet motif-based clustering showed tissue-specific repertoire signatures that were shared between patients. The study did not determine which tissue TCRs were alloreactive or antigen-specific, and some clones might have been persisting host cells.

Library preparation was by the immunoSEQ multiplex PCR assay. Adaptive Biotechnologies performed the TCRbeta CDR3 sequencing at survey depth and reported CDR3 sequences, V/J genes, productive frequency and template counts. Amplification of TCR beta CDR3 regions was performed from genomic DNA rather than from RNA. The study's own analysis went as follows. Jensen-Shannon divergence was used to quantify pairwise repertoire overlap between tissues, with a value of 1 meaning complete divergence and a value of 0 meaning identical repertoires. Based on pairwise JSD values, tissues were grouped by single-linkage agglomerative hierarchical clustering, and the results were shown as dendrograms. GLIPH2 was applied to all patient samples using simulation_depth 1000, kmer_min_depth 3, and cdr3_length_cutoff 8, and only groups with more than two unique CDR3s were retained. A standardized tissue-overlap score was calculated by extrapolating Jaccard GLIPH-group overlap across patients to a standard repertoire size of 1000 clones. To look at how diversity was associated with clinical or experimental variables, linear mixed-effect models were used, with tissue treated as a fixed effect and individual treated as a random effect. Here the immuneACCESS table is served through TCRdb, limited to in-frame sequences with V and J called. Missing clones are a known gap in these copies; in checked studies unresolved V genes cover under half, and the rest lacks a known reason. That table is the source of V, J and clone size, and D and trimming were worked out from the DNA. Present in this sample are roughly 2,700 clones, around 50% of which were seen just once. The ten top clones hold about 35% of the sample.

Worth noting for this clone: The antigen it binds to is not known. Since the receptor is from a mouse, mouse gene names and germline sequences apply. The read terminates 1 residue before the CDR3 end, so the remaining end is supplied by the germline J gene.

The time point label, read with the paper, signifies: mouse harvest day 14 after allogeneic transplant. Each mouse graft consisted of 10^7 T-cell-depleted bone marrow cells plus 10^6 splenic CD5+ T cells and was given by tail vein injection. A major MHC-mismatch B6 (H2b) into BALB/c (H2d) model was used to model mouse GVHD, and tissues were profiled at day 7 or 14. On day 7 or 14 post-transplant, mouse tissues and retro-orbital blood were harvested with separate sterile tools for each animal, and livers were flushed before harvest. Before genomic DNA isolation with the DNeasy Blood & Tissue Kit, mouse tissues were minced with razor blades in buffered saline.

The clonotype originates from a female BALB/c mouse given C57BL/6 T cells with graft-versus-host disease after an allogeneic hematopoietic cell transplant. The chain is assembled from TRBV12-2 and TRBJ2-7, and TRBD2 matches 10 of the central bases. Material: lymph node tissue. The sequenced part of the CDR3 DNA is TGTGCCAGCTCTGCCGGACTGGGGGTATCCTATGAACAGTAC. Protein translation: CASSAGLGVSYEQY. The CDR3 in its entirety is CASSAGLGVSYEQYF.